This T cell receptor (beta chain) was retrieved from a study of PD-1 blockade in classical Hodgkin lymphoma. Comment on this clone: Its target is unknown.

Study-level results: The repertoire differences lack a defined cause, possibly disease activity or prior therapy. As was reported, newly diagnosed patients showed lower baseline TCR diversity than healthy donors did.

TCRdb's table, derived via immunoSEQ multiplex PCR, lists solely in-frame clones and lacks some. This table has 20,000 or so clones, approximately 92% appearing once. The time point is: newly diagnosed, previously untreated cHL patient sample. Thawed PBMCs yielded CD4+ T cells through magnetic negative selection. PBMCs from patients with newly diagnosed, untreated classical Hodgkin lymphoma served as a comparison group for the relapsed/refractory trial patients. Germline values: CDR1 SGHDT, CDR2 YYEEEE. V was trimmed by 5 bases and J by 8 bases, leaving 13 bases between them. This CDR3 is built from 12 residues.

The TCR sequence derives from a human donor with classical Hodgkin lymphoma. V is TRBV5-6 and J is TRBJ1-2, with D possibly TRBD1 on 5 matching bases. Sequenced sample: CD4+ T cells from blood. CDR3 sequence reads: CASRDKSGGYTF. Here the CDR3 DNA reads TGTGCCAGCAGGGACAAATCCGGAGGCTACACCTTC.